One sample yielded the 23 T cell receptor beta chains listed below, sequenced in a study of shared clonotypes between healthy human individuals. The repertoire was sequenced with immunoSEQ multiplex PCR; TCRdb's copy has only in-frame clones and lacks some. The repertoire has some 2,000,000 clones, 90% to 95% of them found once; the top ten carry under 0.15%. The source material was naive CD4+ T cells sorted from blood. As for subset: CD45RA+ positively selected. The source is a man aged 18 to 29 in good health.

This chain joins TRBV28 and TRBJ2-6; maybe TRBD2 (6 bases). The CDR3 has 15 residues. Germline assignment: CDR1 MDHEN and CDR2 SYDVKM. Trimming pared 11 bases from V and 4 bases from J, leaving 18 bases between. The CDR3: CAGSGGTLGANVLTF. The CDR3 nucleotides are TGTGCCGGGTCCGGGGGAACTTTAGGGGCCAACGTCCTGACTTTC.

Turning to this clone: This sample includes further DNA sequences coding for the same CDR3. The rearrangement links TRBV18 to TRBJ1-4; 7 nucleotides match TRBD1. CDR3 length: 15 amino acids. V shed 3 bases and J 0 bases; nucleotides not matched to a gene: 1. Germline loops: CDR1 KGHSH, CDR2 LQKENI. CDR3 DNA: TGTGCCAGCTCACCTCAGGGGGCAACTAATGAAAAACTGTTTTTT. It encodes CASSPQGATNEKLFF. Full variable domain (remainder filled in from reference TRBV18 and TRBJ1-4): NAGVMQNPRHLVRRRGQEARLRCSPMKGHSHVYWYRQLPEEGLKFMVYLQKENIIDESGMPKERFSAEFPKEGPSILRIQQVVRGDSAAYFCASSPQGATNEKLFFGSGTQLSVL.

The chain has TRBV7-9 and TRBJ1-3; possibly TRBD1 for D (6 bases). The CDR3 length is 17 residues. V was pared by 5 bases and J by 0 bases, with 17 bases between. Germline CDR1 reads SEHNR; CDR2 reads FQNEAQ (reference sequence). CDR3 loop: CASSRALPGDSGNTIYF. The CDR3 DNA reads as TGTGCCAGCAGCCGGGCTCTGCCAGGGGACTCTGGAAACACCATATATTTT.

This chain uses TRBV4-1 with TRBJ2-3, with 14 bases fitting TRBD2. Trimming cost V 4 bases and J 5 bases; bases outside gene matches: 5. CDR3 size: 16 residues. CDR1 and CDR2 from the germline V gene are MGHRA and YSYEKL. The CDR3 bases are TGCGCCAGCAGCCTGACTAGCGGGGGGGCCAGAGATACGCAGTATTTT. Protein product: CASSLTSGGARDTQYF.

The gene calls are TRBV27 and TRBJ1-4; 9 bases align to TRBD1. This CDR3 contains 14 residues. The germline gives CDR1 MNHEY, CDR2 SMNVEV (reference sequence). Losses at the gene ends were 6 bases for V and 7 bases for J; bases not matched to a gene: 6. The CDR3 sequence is CASRDRGDGEKLFF. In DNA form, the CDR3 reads TGTGCCAGCAGAGACAGGGGGGATGGTGAAAAACTGTTTTTT.

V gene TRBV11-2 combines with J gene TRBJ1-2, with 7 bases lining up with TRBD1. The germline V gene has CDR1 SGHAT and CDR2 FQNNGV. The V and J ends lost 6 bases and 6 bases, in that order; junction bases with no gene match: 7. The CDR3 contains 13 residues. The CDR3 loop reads CASRLGGADGYTF. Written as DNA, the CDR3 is TGTGCCAGCAGACTAGGGGGCGCGGATGGCTACACCTTC.

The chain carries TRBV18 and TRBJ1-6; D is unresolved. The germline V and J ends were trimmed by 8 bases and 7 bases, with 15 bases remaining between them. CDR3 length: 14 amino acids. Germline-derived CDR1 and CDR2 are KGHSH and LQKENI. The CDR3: CASVDTFLNSPLHF. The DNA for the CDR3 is TGTGCCAGCGTCGACACCTTCCTGAATTCACCCCTCCACTTT.

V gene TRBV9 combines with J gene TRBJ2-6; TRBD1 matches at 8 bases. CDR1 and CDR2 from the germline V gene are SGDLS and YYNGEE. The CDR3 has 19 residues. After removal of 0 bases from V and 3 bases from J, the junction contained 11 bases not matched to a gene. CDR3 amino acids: CASSVGARQGANGANVLTF. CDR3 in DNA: TGTGCCAGCAGCGTAGGGGCGAGGCAGGGGGCTAATGGGGCCAACGTCCTGACTTTC.

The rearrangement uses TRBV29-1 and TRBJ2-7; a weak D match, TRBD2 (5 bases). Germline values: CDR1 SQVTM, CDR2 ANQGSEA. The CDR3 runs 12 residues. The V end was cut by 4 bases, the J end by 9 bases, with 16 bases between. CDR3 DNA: TGCAGCGTTGGAGGTAGCGCCCTGGTGCAGTACTTC. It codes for CSVGGSALVQYF.

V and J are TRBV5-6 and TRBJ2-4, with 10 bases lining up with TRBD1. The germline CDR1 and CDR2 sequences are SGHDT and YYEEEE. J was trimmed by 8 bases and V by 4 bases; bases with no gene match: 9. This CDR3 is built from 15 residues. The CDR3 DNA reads TGTGCCAGCAGCAACGGGGACAGGGGTTTTTACATTCAGTACTTC. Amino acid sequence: CASSNGDRGFYIQYF. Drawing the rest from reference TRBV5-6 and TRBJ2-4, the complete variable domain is DAGVTQSPTHLIKTRGQQVTLRCSPKSGHDTVSWYQQALGQGPQFIFQYYEEEERQRGNFPDRFSGHQFPNYSSELNVNALLLGDSALYLCASSNGDRGFYIQYFGAGTRLSVL.

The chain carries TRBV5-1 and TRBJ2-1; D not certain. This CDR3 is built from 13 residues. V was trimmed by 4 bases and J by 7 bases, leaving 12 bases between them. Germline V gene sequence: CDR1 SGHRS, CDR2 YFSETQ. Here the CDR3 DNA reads TGCGCCAGCAGCCCCCTACCTAGGAATGAGCAGTTCTTC. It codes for CASSPLPRNEQFF.

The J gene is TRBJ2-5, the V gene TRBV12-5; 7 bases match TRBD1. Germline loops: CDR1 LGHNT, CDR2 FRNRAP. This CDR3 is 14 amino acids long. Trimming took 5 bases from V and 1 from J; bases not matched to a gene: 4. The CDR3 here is CASGLGTVQETQYF. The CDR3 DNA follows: TGTGCTAGTGGTCTAGGGACAGTCCAAGAGACCCAGTACTTC.

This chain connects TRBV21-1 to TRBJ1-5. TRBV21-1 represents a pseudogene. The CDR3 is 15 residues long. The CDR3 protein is CASRLTRNNNQPQHF. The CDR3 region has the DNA TGTGCCAGCAGGCTTACACGGAATAACAATCAGCCCCAGCATTTT.

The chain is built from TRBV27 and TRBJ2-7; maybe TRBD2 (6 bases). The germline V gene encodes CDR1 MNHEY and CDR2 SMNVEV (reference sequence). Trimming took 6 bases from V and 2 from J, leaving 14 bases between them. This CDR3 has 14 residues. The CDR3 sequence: CASRTIWGAYEQYF. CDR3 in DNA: TGTGCCAGCAGAACGATTTGGGGGGCCTACGAGCAGTACTTC.

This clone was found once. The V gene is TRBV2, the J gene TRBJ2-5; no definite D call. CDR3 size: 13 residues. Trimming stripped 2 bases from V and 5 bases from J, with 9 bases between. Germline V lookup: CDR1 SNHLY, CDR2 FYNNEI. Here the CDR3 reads CASSELMAETQYF. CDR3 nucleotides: TGTGCCAGCAGTGAATTGATGGCCGAGACCCAGTACTTC.

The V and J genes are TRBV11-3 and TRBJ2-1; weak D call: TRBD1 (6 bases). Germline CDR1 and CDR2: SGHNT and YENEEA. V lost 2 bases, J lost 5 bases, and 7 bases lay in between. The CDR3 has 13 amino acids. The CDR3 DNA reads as TGTGCCAGCAGCTTAAGGACAGACAATGAGCAGTTCTTC. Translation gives CASSLRTDNEQFF.

CDR3 DNA: TGTGCCAGCAGTTCCCATGGCGGGGCCTACGAGCAGTACTTC. Residues: CASSSHGGAYEQYF. The chain couples TRBV6-5 to TRBJ2-7, with D possibly TRBD2 on 6 matching bases. Germline CDR1 reads MNHEY; CDR2 reads SVGAGI. The CDR3 loop spans 14 amino acids. The germline V and J ends were trimmed by 4 bases and 2 bases, with 12 bases remaining between them.

This CDR3 is CASRTVTNTGELFF. Here the CDR3 DNA reads TGTGCCAGTAGAACGGTGACGAACACCGGGGAGCTGTTTTTT. V and J are TRBV19 and TRBJ2-2; no clear D. The CDR3 runs to 14 residues. Looked up from germline, CDR1 is LNHDA and CDR2 is SQIVND (reference sequence). Trimming took 6 bases from V and 0 from J, leaving 8 bases between them.

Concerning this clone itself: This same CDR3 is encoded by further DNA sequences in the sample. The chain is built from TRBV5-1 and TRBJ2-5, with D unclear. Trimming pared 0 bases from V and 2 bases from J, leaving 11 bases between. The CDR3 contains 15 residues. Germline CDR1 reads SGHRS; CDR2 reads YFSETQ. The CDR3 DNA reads TGCGCCAGCAGCTTGGGACAAGGTGGGCAAGAGACCCAGTACTTC. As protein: CASSLGQGGQETQYF.

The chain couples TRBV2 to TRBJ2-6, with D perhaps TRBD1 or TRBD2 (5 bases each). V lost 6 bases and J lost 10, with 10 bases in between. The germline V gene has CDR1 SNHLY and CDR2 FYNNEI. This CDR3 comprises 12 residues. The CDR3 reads CASRSEGNVLTF. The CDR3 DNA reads TGTGCCAGCAGAAGTGAGGGGAACGTCCTGACTTTC.

CDR3: CAISESPGQIRGYEQYF. DNA for the CDR3: TGTGCCATCAGTGAGTCGCCGGGACAGATAAGAGGCTACGAGCAGTACTTC. V usage is TRBV10-3 and J usage is TRBJ2-7; TRBD1 agrees at 7 bases. The CDR3 length is 17 residues. The junction had 11 bases not matched to a gene; V was cut back by 0 bases and J by 3 bases. Germline CDR1 is ENHRY and CDR2 is SYGVKD.

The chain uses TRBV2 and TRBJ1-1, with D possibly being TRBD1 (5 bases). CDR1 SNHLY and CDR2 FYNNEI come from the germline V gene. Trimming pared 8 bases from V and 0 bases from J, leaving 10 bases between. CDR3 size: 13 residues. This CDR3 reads CASLRQMNTEAFF. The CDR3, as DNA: TGTGCCAGCCTAAGACAGATGAACACTGAAGCTTTCTTT.

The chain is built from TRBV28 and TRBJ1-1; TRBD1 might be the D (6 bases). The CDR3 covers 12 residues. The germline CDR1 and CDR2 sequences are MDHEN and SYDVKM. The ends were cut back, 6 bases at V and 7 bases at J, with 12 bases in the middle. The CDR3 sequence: CASRTGSGEAFF. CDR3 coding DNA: TGTGCCAGCAGAACAGGGTCTGGTGAAGCTTTCTTT.